The TCR beta chain under discussion was sequenced for a study of control samples from healthy donors and cancer patients. Germline loops: CDR1 SGDLS, CDR2 YYNGEE. Trimming shortened V by 0 bases and J by 4 bases, and 13 bases separated the two germline ends. CDR3 length: 15 residues. Profiled with immunoSEQ multiplex PCR; TCRdb holds only in-frame clones, not every one. The sample lists 90,000 to 110,000 clones; roughly 89% were seen once. Sequencing was carried out using blood. The TCR was taken from a woman in her fifties or sixties in good health. This chain joins TRBV9 and TRBJ1-2, with D tentatively TRBD1 (5 bases). The CDR3 sequence: CASSVEGWGSYGYTF. CDR3 sequence (DNA): TGTGCCAGCAGCGTAGAGGGGTGGGGGAGCTATGGCTACACCTTC.